This TCR beta chain was identified during a study of early stage breast cancer tumors. Overall study context: Most invasive tumors, twelve of 16, were ER+/PR+/HER2-.

V lost 4 bases to trimming and J lost 6 bases, with 13 bases between them. The CDR3 spans 14 residues. Germline CDR1 is SGHRS and CDR2 is YFSETQ. Measured with immunoSEQ multiplex PCR; TCRdb has only the in-frame clones, and not every one. The sample contains roughly 19,000 clones, 70% to 80% of which appear only once. This chain uses TRBV5-1 with TRBJ1-4; unclear D gene. The specimen sequenced was blood. This receptor was identified in a person aged 55 to 69 with breast cancer. The CDR3 is CASSDGRADEKLFF. Written as DNA, the CDR3 is TGCGCCAGCAGCGACGGGAGGGCGGATGAAAAACTGTTTTTT.